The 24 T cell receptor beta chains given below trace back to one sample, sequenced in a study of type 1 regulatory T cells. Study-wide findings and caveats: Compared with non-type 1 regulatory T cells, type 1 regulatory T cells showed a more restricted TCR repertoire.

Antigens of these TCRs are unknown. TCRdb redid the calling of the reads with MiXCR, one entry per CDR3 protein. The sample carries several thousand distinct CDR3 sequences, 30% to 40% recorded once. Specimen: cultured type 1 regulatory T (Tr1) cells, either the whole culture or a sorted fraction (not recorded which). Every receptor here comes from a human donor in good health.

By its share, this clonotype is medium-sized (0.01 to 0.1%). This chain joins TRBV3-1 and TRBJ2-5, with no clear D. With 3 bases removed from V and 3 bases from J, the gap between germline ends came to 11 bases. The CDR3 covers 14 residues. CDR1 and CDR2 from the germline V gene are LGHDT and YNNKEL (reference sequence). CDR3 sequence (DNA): TGTGCCAGCAGCCATATACGGGCGAAAGAGACCCAGTACTTC. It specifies CASSHIRAKETQYF.

The CDR3 is CSAGDPSGPTGTDTQYF. The CDR3 region has the DNA TGCAGTGCTGGGGACCCTAGCGGGCCGACGGGCACAGATACGCAGTATTTT. V usage is TRBV20-1 and J usage is TRBJ2-3, with TRBD2 matching over 8 bases. CDR3 size: 17 residues. Trimming removed 5 bases from V and 1 base from J; junction bases left unmatched: 14. The germline gives CDR1 DFQATT, CDR2 SNEGSKA (reference sequence).

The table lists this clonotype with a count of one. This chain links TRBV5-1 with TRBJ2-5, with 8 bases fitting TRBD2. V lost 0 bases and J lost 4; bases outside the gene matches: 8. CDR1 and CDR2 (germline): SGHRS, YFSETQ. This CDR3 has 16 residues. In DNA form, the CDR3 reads TGCGCCAGCAGCTTGGTTGGTAGCGGGATTTTAGAGACCCAGTACTTC. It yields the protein CASSLVGSGILETQYF.

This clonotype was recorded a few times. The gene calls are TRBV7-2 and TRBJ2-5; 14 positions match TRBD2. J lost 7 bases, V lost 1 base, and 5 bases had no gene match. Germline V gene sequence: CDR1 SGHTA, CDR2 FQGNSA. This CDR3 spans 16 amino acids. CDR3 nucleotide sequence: TGTGCCAGCAGCTTAGTAGGACTAGCGGGAGGTCGGACCCAGTACTTC. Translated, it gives CASSLVGLAGGRTQYF.

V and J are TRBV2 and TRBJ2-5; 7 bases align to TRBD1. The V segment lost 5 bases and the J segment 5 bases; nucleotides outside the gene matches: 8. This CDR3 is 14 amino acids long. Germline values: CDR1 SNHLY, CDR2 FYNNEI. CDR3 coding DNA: TGTGCCAGCAGTACCTCAACAGGGGATGAGACCCAGTACTTC. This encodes CASSTSTGDETQYF. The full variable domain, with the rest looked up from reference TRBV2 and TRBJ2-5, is EPEVTQTPSHQVTQMGQEVILRCVPISNHLYFYWYRQILGQKVEFLVSFYNNEISEKSEIFDDQFSVERPDGSNFTLKIRSTKLEDSAMYFCASSTSTGDETQYFGPGTRLLVL.

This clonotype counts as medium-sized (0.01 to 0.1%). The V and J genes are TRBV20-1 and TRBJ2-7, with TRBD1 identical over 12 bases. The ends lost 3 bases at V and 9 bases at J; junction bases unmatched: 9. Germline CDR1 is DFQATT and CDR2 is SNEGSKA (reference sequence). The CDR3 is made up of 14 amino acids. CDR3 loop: CSASGGTGGSGQYF. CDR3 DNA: TGCAGTGCTAGTGGTGGGACAGGGGGCAGTGGGCAGTACTTC.

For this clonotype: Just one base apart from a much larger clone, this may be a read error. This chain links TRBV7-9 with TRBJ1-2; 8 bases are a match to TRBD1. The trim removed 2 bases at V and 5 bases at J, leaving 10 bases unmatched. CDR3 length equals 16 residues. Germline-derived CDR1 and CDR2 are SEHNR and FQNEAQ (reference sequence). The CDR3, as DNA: TGTGCCAGCAGCTTATTTCTGCAGGGGGCTGGGTATGGCTACACCTTC. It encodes CASSLFLQGAGYGYTF.

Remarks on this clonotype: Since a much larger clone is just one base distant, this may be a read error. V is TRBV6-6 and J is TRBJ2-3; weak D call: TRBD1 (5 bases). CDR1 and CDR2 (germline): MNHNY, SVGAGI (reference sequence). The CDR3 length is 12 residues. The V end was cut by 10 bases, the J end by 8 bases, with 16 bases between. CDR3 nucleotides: TGTGCCACCGGAAGGGGTCCAGGTACGCAGTATTTT. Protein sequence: CATGRGPGTQYF.

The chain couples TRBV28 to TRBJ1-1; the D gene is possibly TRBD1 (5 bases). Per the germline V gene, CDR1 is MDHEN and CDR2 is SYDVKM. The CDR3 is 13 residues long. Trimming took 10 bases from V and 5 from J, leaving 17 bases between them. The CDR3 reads CATQGTFKTEAFF. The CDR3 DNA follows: TGTGCCACCCAGGGTACCTTTAAGACTGAAGCTTTCTTT.

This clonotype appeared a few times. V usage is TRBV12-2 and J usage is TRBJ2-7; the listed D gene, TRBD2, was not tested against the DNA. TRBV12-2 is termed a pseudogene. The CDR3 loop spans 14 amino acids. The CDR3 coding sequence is TGTGCAAGTCGCCACTCAGACTACCCCTTCGAGCAGTACTTC. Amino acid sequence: CASRHSDYPFEQYF.

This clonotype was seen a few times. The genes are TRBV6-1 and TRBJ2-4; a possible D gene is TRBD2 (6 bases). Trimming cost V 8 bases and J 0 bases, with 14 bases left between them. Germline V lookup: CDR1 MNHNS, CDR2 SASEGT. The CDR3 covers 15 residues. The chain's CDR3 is CASGDSGLAKNIQYF. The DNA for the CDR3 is TGTGCCAGCGGGGATAGCGGTTTAGCCAAAAACATTCAGTACTTC.

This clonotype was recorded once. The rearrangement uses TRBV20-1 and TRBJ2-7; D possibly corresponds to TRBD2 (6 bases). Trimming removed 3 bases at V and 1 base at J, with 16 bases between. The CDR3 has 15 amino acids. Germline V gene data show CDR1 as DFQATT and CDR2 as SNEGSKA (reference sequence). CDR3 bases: TGCAGTGCTAGCGGGGTAGCGGAGGGGTCCTACGAGCAGTACTTC. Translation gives CSASGVAEGSYEQYF.

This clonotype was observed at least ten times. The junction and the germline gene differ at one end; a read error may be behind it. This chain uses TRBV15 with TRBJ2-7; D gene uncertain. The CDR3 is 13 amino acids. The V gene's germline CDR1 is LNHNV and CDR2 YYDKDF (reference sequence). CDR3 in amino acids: CATSTPGAVERYF. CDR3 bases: TGTGCCACCAGCACCCCCGGAGCCGTTGAGCGGTACTTC.

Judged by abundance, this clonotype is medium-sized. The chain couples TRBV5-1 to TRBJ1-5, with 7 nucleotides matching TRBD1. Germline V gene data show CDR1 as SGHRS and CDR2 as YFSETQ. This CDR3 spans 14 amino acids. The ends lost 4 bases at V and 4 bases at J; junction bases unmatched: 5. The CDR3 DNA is TGCGCCAGCAGCCCGGGACAGAGGAATCAGCCCCAGCATTTT. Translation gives CASSPGQRNQPQHF. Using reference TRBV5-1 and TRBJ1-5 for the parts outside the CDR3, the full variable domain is KAGVTQTPRYLIKTRGQQVTLSCSPISGHRSVSWYQQTPGQGLQFLFEYFSETQRNKGNFPGRFSGRQFSNSRSEMNVSTLELGDSALYLCASSPGQRNQPQHFGDGTRLSIL.

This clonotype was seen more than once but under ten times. The CDR3, as DNA: TGTGCCAGCAGGCTCCGGGTTGAGCAGTTCTTC. This sequence encodes CASRLRVEQFF. The chain combines TRBV12-3 or TRBV12-4 with TRBJ2-1; D is ambiguous. The ends were cut back, 6 bases at V and 9 bases at J, with 9 bases in the middle. There are 11 residues in the CDR3.

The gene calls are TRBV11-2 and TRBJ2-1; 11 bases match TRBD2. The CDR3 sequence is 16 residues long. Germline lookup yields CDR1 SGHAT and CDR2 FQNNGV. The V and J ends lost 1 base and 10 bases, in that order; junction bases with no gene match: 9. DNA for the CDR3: TGTGCCAGCAGCTTAGCCTCCGCTAGCGGGAGGTCGGAGCAGTTCTTC. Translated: CASSLASASGRSEQFF.

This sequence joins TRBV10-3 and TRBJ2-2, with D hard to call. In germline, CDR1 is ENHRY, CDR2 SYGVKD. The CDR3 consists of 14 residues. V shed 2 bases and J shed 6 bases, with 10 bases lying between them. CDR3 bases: TGTGCCATCAGTGAGGTGTTAGGCCCCGGGGAGCTGTTTTTT. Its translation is CAISEVLGPGELFF.

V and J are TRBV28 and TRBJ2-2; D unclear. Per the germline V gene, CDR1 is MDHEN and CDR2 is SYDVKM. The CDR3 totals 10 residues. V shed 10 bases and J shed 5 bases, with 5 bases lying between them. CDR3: CATSTGELFF. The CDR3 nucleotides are TGTGCCACCTCGACCGGGGAGCTGTTTTTT.

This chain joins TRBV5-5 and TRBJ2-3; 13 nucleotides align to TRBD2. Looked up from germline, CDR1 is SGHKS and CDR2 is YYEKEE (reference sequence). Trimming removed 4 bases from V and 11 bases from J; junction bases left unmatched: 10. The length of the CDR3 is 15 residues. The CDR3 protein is CASSRAGTSGTQQYF. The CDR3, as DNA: TGTGCCAGCAGCCGCGCCGGGACTAGCGGGACCCAGCAGTATTTT.

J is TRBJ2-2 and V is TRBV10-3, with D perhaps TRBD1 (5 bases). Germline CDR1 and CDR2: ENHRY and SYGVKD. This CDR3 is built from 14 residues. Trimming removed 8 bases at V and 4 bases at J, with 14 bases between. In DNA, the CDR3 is TGTGCCATCGCCCGGACAAGGGGCACCGGGGAGCTGTTTTTT. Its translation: CAIARTRGTGELFF.

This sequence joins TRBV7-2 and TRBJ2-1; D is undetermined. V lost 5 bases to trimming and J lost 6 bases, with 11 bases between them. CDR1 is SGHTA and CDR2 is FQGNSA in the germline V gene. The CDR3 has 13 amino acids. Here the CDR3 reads CASSLGSSNEQFF. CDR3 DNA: TGTGCCAGCAGCCTGGGGTCTTCCAATGAGCAGTTCTTC.

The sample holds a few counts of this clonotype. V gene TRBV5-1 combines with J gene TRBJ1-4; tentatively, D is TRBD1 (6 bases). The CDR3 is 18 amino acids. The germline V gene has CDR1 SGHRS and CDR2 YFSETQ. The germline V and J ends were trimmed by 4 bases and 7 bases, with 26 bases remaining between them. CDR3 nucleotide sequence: TGCGCCAGCAGCCTTGTTTCTGGGGGCGGAGGGTCCGGTGAAAAACTGTTTTTT. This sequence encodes CASSLVSGGGGSGEKLFF.

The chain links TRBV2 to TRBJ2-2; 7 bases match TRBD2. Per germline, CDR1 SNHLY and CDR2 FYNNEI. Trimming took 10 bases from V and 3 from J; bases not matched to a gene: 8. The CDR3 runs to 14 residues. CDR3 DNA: TGTGCCAACCGAGGACTAGGAGACACCGGGGAGCTGTTTTTT. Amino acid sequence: CANRGLGDTGELFF.

CDR3 sequence (DNA): TGTGCCAGCAGCTTAGCCGGGACAGGGTTTGGTAATTCACCCCTCCACTTT. Translation gives CASSLAGTGFGNSPLHF. This chain uses TRBV7-2 with TRBJ1-6; the match to TRBD1 covers 9 bases. Unmatched junction bases numbered 6, after V lost 0 bases and J lost 6 bases. Germline CDR1 SGHTA, CDR2 FQGNSA. This CDR3 has 17 amino acids.